The entry that follows covers one T cell receptor (beta chain) sequence. The source of the sample is a study of cytomegalovirus exposure and HLA in healthy donors. The germline V gene has CDR1 MDHEN and CDR2 SYDVKM. The V end was cut by 5 bases, the J end by 3 bases, with 13 bases between. The CDR3 is made up of 15 amino acids. 13 Jbeta primers and 60 Vbeta primers were used for the PCR. TCRdb keeps only in-frame clones here, not all; method: immunoSEQ multiplex PCR. Of 250,000 to 350,000 clones in the sample, 70% to 90% were seen once. The sample comprised PBMCs. The chain couples TRBV28 to TRBJ2-2; a weak D match, TRBD2 (6 bases). The sequence was collected from a man in his forties in good health and CMV-seropositive. CDR3 DNA sequence: TGTGCCAGCAGTCCCACCGGGACTCACACCGGGGAGCTGTTTTTT. It encodes CASSPTGTHTGELFF.